Reported below is one TCR beta chain. Its target is not known. For the second PCR, which ran for about 6 to 11 cycles, a sample-barcoded 5' primer and a J-beta primer mix were used. The template-switch adaptor, which had 12 random nucleotides, put a tag on each cDNA molecule. TCRdb analysed the 5' RACE reads with MiXCR anew, one entry per CDR3 protein. The sample records 1.5 million to 2 million distinct CDR3 sequences, about 28% being singletons. The CDR3 sequence is 17 residues long. Trimming took off 5 bases at V and 0 bases at J, with 17 bases between the two ends. Germline V CDR1 and CDR2: LNHDA, SQIVND (reference sequence). These data come from a study of blood T cells in healthy people across ages. Study-level points and caveats: PBMCs that were unsorted prevented a conclusive naive versus antigen-experienced comparison. Among long-lived donors, naive CD4+ cells were more numerous and diversity higher than in aged donors.

Healthy Russian Caucasian donors spanned ages roughly 6 to 100 years. Sequenced material: blood. The rearrangement joins TRBV19 to TRBJ2-1; no clear D. This receptor was obtained from a woman under 40 in good health. In nucleotides, the CDR3 is TGTGCCAGTAGTCCCCGGGCAGGCCAAAGCTCCTACAATGAGCAGTTCTTC. Its translation is CASSPRAGQSSYNEQFF. Combining the CDR3 with reference TRBV19 and TRBJ2-1 gives the whole variable domain DGGITQSPKYLFRKEGQNVTLSCEQNLNHDAMYWYRQDPGQGLRLIYYSQIVNDFQKGDIAEGYSVSREKKESFPLTVTSAQKNPTAFYLCASSPRAGQSSYNEQFFGPGTRLTVL.